The 8 T cell receptor beta chains reported below all come from one sample, sequenced in a study of CD8+CD57+ T cells in acquired aplastic anemia. Sequencing involved patients with CD8+CD57+ cell expansion previously shown by flow cytometry. The use of genomic DNA as template underpinned the TCR beta VDJ and CDR3 profiling. TCRdb re-called the reads with MiXCR, one entry per CDR3 protein. Counted here are 300,000 or so distinct CDR3 sequences, around three fifths occurring once; the ten biggest clones make up around 1.2%. Sequencing was performed on sorted CD4+, CD8+, or CD8+CD57+ T cells (not recorded which) from PBMCs. The receptor set was obtained from a human donor with aplastic anemia.

CDR3: CASSVQGSSYEQYF. DNA of the CDR3: TGTGCCAGCAGTGTGCAGGGTAGCTCCTACGAGCAGTACTTC. V gene TRBV25-1 combines with J gene TRBJ2-7; a weak D match, TRBD1 (5 bases). Germline-derived CDR1 and CDR2 are MGHDK and SYGVNS. The V end lost 4 bases, the J end lost 0 bases, and 10 bases lay between the germline ends. The CDR3 covers 14 residues.

The chain combines TRBV5-1 with TRBJ2-1; D remains ambiguous. V dropped 4 bases and J dropped 10 bases, with 12 bases sitting between them. The CDR3 covers 12 residues. The germline CDR1 and CDR2 sequences are SGHRS and YFSETQ. The CDR3 DNA sequence: TGCGCCAGCAGCCCTATGGACGGAGAGCAGTTCTTC. Amino acid sequence: CASSPMDGEQFF.

J is TRBJ1-2 and V is TRBV20-1; D perhaps matches TRBD1 (6 bases). V dropped 6 bases and J dropped 8 bases, with 16 bases sitting between them. The CDR3 loop spans 12 amino acids. CDR1 is DFQATT, CDR2 SNEGSKA, per germline (reference sequence). The CDR3 spells CSAPGEGVGYTF. The DNA of the CDR3 is TGCAGTGCCCCAGGGGAGGGGGTGGGCTACACCTTC.

The rearrangement uses TRBV20-1 and TRBJ2-7, with 8 bases fitting TRBD2. Germline V gene data show CDR1 as DFQATT and CDR2 as SNEGSKA (reference sequence). CDR3 length equals 16 residues. J was trimmed by 3 bases and V by 5 bases; bases with no gene match: 15. CDR3 sequence reads: CSAPSAGGWGSYEQYF. The CDR3 DNA reads TGCAGTGCTCCCTCGGCGGGAGGATGGGGGAGCTACGAGCAGTACTTC.

This clonotype has just a few counts. The rearrangement uses TRBV5-1 and TRBJ2-7, with 8 nucleotides matching TRBD1. CDR1 is SGHRS, CDR2 YFSETQ, per germline. The CDR3 has 14 amino acids. After removal of 6 bases from V and 6 bases from J, the junction contained 11 bases not matched to a gene. Here the CDR3 DNA reads TGCGCCAGCACCCTGGGTCAGGGGGCGCGCGAGCAGTACTTC. Protein: CASTLGQGAREQYF.

This clonotype has just a few counts. V gene TRBV5-8 combines with J gene TRBJ1-4; 8 positions match TRBD1. Germline CDR1 and CDR2: SGHTS and YDEGEE. The length of the CDR3 is 15 residues. The V gene end was trimmed by 5 bases and the J gene end by 6 bases; junction bases not matched to a gene: 9. The CDR3 loop is CASSRRTGRDEKLFF. The CDR3 DNA follows: TGTGCCAGCAGTAGGCGGACAGGGCGGGATGAAAAACTGTTTTTT.

Here the CDR3 reads CASSEVEGQGSSGANVLTF. For the CDR3, the DNA is TGTGCCAGCAGTGAAGTCGAAGGACAGGGCAGCTCTGGGGCCAACGTCCTGACTTTC. This chain connects TRBV6-1 to TRBJ2-6; 8 positions agree with TRBD1. Germline V CDR1 and CDR2: MNHNS, SASEGT. The CDR3 covers 19 residues. V shed 1 base, J shed 0 bases, and the junction held 8 bases outside the gene matches.

This chain joins TRBV24-1 and TRBJ2-5; no reliable D call. V shed 0 bases and J shed 0 bases, with 7 bases lying between them. CDR3 length: 15 amino acids. Germline loops: CDR1 KGHDR, CDR2 SFDVKD. CDR3 sequence (DNA): TGTGCCACCAGTGATTTGAGGGAAAACCAAGAGACCCAGTACTTC. This gives the protein CATSDLRENQETQYF.